This is a list of T cell receptor beta chains from one sample in a study of blood T cells in healthy people across ages. TCRdb re-analysed the 5' RACE reads in MiXCR, keeping a single row per CDR3 protein. The data hold about 640,000 distinct CDR3 sequences, with 58% observed a single time. Sequencing input: blood. These receptors all come from a man between 60 and 70 years old in good health. CDR3s include the opening cysteine and the closing phenylalanine or tryptophan. The order of the fields is clone size, D gene, V gene, J gene, CDR3 DNA, CDR3 protein. A D gene is named only where the DNA matches it firmly. Rows may omit the clone size; those that give it use once, few, many or a size class.

>.|TRBD1|TRBV28|TRBJ2-7
TGTGCCAGCAGTTCCACCGGGACAGGGACCTACGAGCAGTACTTC
CASSSTGTGTYEQYF
>.|.|TRBV2|TRBJ1-1
TGTGCCAGCAGTTCCCAGGGAATCATGAACACTGAAGCTTTCTTT
CASSSQGIMNTEAFF
>.|.|TRBV20-1|TRBJ2-7
TGCAGTGTTCAGGACGGCGAGCAGTACTTC
CSVQDGEQYF
>.|.|TRBV27|TRBJ2-7
TGTGCCAGCAGACTTACGGGACTGCAGGCCCCCTACGAGCAGTACTTC
CASRLTGLQAPYEQYF
>.|.|TRBV5-5|TRBJ2-3
TGTGCCAGCAGCCCGCTGGGGGAAGATACGCAGTATTTT
CASSPLGEDTQYF
>.|TRBD2|TRBV4-2|TRBJ2-5
TGTGCCAGCAGCCAAGATACTTCCCAGGGACTAGCGGGGGGGTATGAGACCCAGTACTTC
CASSQDTSQGLAGGYETQYF
>.|.|TRBV5-1|TRBJ2-5
TGCGCCAGCAGCCACAACTCTCTAGTAACCAGGGAGACCCAGTACTTC
CASSHNSLVTRETQYF
>.|.|TRBV7-2|TRBJ2-5
TGTGCCAGCAGCCCCCGGACTTCTAAAGAGACCCAGTACTTC
CASSPRTSKETQYF
>few|TRBD2|TRBV4-1|TRBJ2-1
TGCGCCAGCAGCCAAGGACTAGCGGGGGGCCTGGGCGATGAGCAGTTCTTC
CASSQGLAGGLGDEQFF
>.|TRBD2|TRBV24-1|TRBJ2-1
TGTGCCACCAGTGATCCCAAGGCAGCGGGATCCAATGAGCAGTTCTTC
CATSDPKAAGSNEQFF
>.|TRBD1|TRBV12-3/TRBV12-4|TRBJ2-7
TGTGCCAGCAGTTTATGGCCACAGGGGGCGAGGGAGCAGTACTTC
CASSLWPQGAREQYF
>.|.|TRBV3-1|TRBJ2-1
TGTGCCAGCAGCCAAGTCGCCGGCTCCTACAATGAGCAGTTCTTC
CASSQVAGSYNEQFF
>once|.|TRBV6-5|TRBJ2-5
TGTGCCAGCAGTTACTCGACACCCCAAGAGACCCAGTACTTC
CASSYSTPQETQYF
>.|.|TRBV7-2|TRBJ2-5
TGTGCCAGCAGCCGCGAACGTGTAGGGTCGTGGGAGACCCAGTACTTC
CASSRERVGSWETQYF
>few|.|TRBV12-3/TRBV12-4|TRBJ2-3
TGTGCCAGCAGTTCTGGACGAGTTAGCACAGATACGCAGTATTTT
CASSSGRVSTDTQYF
>few|.|TRBV10-3|TRBJ2-5
TGTGCCATCAGTGAATTGGGACAAGGGGGAGAGACCCAGTACTTC
CAISELGQGGETQYF
>few|TRBD2|TRBV3-1|TRBJ2-2
TGTGCCAGCAGCCAAGTCCCTAGCGGTAGCACCGGGGAGCTGTTTTTT
CASSQVPSGSTGELFF
>.|.|TRBV20-1|TRBJ1-1
TGCAGTGCGGACAGCTTGAACACTGAAGCTTTCTTT
CSADSLNTEAFF
>.|TRBD1|TRBV6-5|TRBJ2-1
TGTGCCAGCAGCCCCGGGACAGCCAGTAAAGTGTTCTTC
CASSPGTASKVFF
>.|.|TRBV24-1|TRBJ1-2
TGTGCCACCAGTGAAGGATGGGACTATGGCTACACCTTC
CATSEGWDYGYTF
>.|.|TRBV25-1|TRBJ2-1
TGTGCCAGCAGTGACCCAGGAGTCTGGTACAATGAGCAGTTCTTC
CASSDPGVWYNEQFF
>.|.|TRBV6-7|TRBJ1-1
TGTGCCAGCAGTTACCCCGGGACGAAGGAAAGGAACACTGAAGCTTTCTTT
CASSYPGTKERNTEAFF
>.|.|TRBV9|TRBJ1-2
TGTGCCAGCAGCGTAGTGGTCGGCTATGGCTACACCTTC
CASSVVVGYGYTF
>.|TRBD2|TRBV5-1|TRBJ2-4
TGCGCCAGCAGCTTGGAAGGGACTACATATGGTGAGCAGTACTTC
CASSLEGTTYGEQYF
>.|.|TRBV6-1|TRBJ1-6
TGTGCCAGCAGCCCCGACGGAGATAATTCACCCCTCCACTTT
CASSPDGDNSPLHF
>once|TRBD1|TRBV12-3/TRBV12-4|TRBJ2-5
TGTGCCAGCAGTGGCGAGACAGGGAGCCAAGAGACCCAGTACTTC
CASSGETGSQETQYF
>few|.|TRBV2|TRBJ2-5
TGTGCCAGCAGTGAAGCGCTCCGAAGAGCAGGCCAAGAGACCCAGTACTTC
CASSEALRRAGQETQYF
>.|.|TRBV24-1|TRBJ2-5
TGTGCCACCAACTCCCAGCCGGGGGAGACCCAGTACTTC
CATNSQPGETQYF
>.|TRBD2|TRBV6-2/TRBV6-3|TRBJ2-1
TGTGCCAGCAGTTACCTCGGGACTAGCGGGACCAATGAGCAGTTCTTC
CASSYLGTSGTNEQFF
>.|TRBD1|TRBV4-3|TRBJ2-6
TGCGCCAGCAGCCAAGGAGGGACAGGGAAGGCAGGGGCCAACGTCCTGACTTTC
CASSQGGTGKAGANVLTF
>.|TRBD1|TRBV20-1|TRBJ2-7
TGCAGTGCACACGACAGGGCCTACGAGCAGTACTTC
CSAHDRAYEQYF
>.|TRBD1|TRBV7-9|TRBJ2-7
TGTGCCACCTCAACGGGACAGGACCTCTACGAGCAGTACTTC
CATSTGQDLYEQYF
>.|.|TRBV28|TRBJ1-1
TGTGCCAGCAGTCGGGCGGGTTACACTGAAGCTTTCTTT
CASSRAGYTEAFF
>.|.|TRBV2|TRBJ2-3
TGTGCCAGCAGGGACTCCGCAGATACGCAGTATTTT
CASRDSADTQYF
>.|.|TRBV6-5|TRBJ1-1
TGTGCCAGCAGTTACCGGAAGGGGACGATGAACACTGAAGCTTTCTTT
CASSYRKGTMNTEAFF
>.|.|TRBV20-1|TRBJ2-5
TGCAGTGCGAGACGAACGTTACAAGAGACCCAGTACTTC
CSARRTLQETQYF
>few|.|TRBV14|TRBJ2-7
TGTGCCAGCAGCACCTACAGGGACTTTGGCTCCTACAATGAGCAGTACTTC
CASSTYRDFGSYNEQYF
>.|.|TRBV12-3/TRBV12-4|TRBJ2-1
TGTGCCAGCAGCCCCTTGGGGTCCGGTGAGCAGTTCTTC
CASSPLGSGEQFF
>.|.|TRBV7-8|TRBJ2-5
TGTGCCAGCACAAGCTTCCCTCAAGAGACCCAGTACTTC
CASTSFPQETQYF
>.|.|TRBV6-5|TRBJ2-1
TGTGCCAGCAGTTACTCCGGCAGGGAGGATGAGCAGTTCTTC
CASSYSGREDEQFF
>.|.|TRBV6-1|TRBJ2-2
TGTGCCAGCAGTGTTAGTTGGACCACCGGGGAGCTGTTTTTT
CASSVSWTTGELFF
>.|.|TRBV5-1|TRBJ2-1
TGCGCCAGCAGCTTGGCCGAGACAACTTACAATGAGCAGTTCTTC
CASSLAETTYNEQFF
>once|.|TRBV27|TRBJ2-3
TGTGCCAGCAAACGGACTGGCCCCACCACAGATACGCAGTATTTT
CASKRTGPTTDTQYF